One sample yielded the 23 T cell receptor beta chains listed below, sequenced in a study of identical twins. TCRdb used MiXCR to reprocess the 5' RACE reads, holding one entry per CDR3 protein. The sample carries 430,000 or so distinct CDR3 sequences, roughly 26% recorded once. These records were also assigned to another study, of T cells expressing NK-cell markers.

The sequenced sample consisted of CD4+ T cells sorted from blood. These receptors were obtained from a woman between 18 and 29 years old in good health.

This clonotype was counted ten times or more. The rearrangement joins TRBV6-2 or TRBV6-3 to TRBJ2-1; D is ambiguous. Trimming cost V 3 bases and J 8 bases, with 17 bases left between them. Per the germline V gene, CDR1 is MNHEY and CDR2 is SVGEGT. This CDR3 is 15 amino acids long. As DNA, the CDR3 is TGTGCCAGCAGTTATGGTACTACCCAAATCGATGAGCAGTTCTTC. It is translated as CASSYGTTQIDEQFF.

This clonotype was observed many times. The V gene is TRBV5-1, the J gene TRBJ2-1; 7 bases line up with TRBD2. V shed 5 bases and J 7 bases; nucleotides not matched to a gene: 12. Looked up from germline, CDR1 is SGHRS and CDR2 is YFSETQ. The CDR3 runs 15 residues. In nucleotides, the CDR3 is TGCGCCAGCAGTCGTACCGGGACTACCAAAAATGAGCAGTTCTTC. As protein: CASSRTGTTKNEQFF.

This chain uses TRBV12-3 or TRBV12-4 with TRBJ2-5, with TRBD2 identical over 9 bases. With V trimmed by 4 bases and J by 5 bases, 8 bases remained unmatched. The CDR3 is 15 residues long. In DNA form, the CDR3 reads TGTGCCAGCAGTTGGGCTAGCGGGACTGGGGAGACCCAGTACTTC. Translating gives CASSWASGTGETQYF.

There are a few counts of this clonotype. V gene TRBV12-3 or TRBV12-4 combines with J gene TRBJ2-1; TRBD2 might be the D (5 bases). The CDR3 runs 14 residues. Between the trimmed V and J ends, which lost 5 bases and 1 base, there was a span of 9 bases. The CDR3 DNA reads TGTGCCAGCAGTAAGAGGGAATCCTACAATGAGCAGTTCTTC. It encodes CASSKRESYNEQFF.

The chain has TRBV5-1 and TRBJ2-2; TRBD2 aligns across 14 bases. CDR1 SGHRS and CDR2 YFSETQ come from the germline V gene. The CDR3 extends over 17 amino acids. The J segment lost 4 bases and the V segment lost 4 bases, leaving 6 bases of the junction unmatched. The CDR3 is CASSPGLAGGVTGELFF. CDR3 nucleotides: TGCGCCAGCAGCCCAGGACTAGCGGGGGGAGTCACCGGGGAGCTGTTTTTT.

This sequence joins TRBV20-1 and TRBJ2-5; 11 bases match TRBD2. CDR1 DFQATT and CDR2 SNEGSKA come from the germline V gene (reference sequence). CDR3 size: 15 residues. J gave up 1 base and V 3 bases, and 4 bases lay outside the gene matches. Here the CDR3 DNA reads TGCAGTGCTAGTGCACTAGCGGGAGCCCAAGAGACCCAGTACTTC. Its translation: CSASALAGAQETQYF.

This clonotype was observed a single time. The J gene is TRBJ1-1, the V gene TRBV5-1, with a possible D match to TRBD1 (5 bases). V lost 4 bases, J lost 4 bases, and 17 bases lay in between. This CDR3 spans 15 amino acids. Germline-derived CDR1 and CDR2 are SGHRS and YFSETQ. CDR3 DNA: TGCGCCAGCAGCAAGGACGCAAGCAGGGCCACTGAAGCTTTCTTT. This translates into CASSKDASRATEAFF.

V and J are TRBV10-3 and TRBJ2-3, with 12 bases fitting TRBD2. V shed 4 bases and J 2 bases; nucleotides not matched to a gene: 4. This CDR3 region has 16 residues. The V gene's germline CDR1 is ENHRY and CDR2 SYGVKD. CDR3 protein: CAISGTSGGYTDTQYF. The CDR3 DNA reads TGTGCCATCAGTGGCACTAGCGGGGGGTACACAGATACGCAGTATTTT.

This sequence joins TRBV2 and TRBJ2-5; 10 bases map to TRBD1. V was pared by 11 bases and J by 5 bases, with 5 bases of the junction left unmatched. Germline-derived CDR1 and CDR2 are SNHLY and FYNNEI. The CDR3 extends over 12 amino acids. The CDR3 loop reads CAGTGAGETQYF. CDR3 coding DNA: TGTGCCGGGACAGGGGCAGGGGAGACCCAGTACTTC.

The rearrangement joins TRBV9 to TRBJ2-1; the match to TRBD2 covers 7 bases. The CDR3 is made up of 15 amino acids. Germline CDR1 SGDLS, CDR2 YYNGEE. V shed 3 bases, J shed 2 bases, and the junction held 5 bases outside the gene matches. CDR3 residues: CASSDQGLPYNEQFF. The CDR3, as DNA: TGTGCCAGCAGCGATCAGGGACTACCCTACAATGAGCAGTTCTTC.

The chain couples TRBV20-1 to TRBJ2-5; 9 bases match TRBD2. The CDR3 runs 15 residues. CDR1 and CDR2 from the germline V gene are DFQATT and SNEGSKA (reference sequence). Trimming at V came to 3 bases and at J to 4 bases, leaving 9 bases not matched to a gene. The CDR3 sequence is CSASRIAGGRETQYF. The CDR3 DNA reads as TGCAGTGCTAGTCGAATCGCGGGGGGGCGAGAGACCCAGTACTTC.

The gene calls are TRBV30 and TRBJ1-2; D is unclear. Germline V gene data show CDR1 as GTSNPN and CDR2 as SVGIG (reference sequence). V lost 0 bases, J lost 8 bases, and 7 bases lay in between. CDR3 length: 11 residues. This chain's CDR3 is CAWSVRVGYTF. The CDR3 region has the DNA TGTGCCTGGAGTGTGCGGGTCGGCTACACCTTC.

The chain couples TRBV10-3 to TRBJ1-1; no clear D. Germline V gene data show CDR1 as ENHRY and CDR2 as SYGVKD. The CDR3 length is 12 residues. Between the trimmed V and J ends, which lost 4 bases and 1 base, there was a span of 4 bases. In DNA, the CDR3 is TGTGCCATCAGTGTCGGGAACACTGAAGCTTTCTTT. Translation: CAISVGNTEAFF.

The CDR3 protein is CASSLFRGLTGELFF. The CDR3, as DNA: TGTGCCAGCAGCTTGTTCCGGGGGCTCACCGGGGAGCTGTTTTTT. V is TRBV5-8 and J is TRBJ2-2; D is perhaps TRBD1 or TRBD2 (6 bases each). Germline V gene sequence: CDR1 SGHTS, CDR2 YDEGEE. V lost 1 base, J lost 4 bases, and 11 bases lay in between. The CDR3 extends over 15 amino acids.

The chain's CDR3 is CASSGGGVNEQFF. CDR3 bases: TGTGCCAGCTCCGGGGGAGGGGTCAATGAGCAGTTCTTC. The V call is TRBV12-3 or TRBV12-4, the J call TRBJ2-1, with 7 bases that match TRBD2. The trim removed 8 bases at V and 6 bases at J, leaving 7 bases unmatched. The CDR3 length is 13 residues.

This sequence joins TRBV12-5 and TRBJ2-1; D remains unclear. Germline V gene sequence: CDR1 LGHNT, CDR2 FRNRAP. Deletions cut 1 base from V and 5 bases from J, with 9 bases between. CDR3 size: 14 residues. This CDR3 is CASGLGQLHNEQFF. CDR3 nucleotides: TGTGCTAGTGGTTTGGGTCAGCTCCACAATGAGCAGTTCTTC. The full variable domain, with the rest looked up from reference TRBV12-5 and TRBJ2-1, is DARVTQTPRHKVTEMGQEVTMRCQPILGHNTVFWYRQTMMQGLELLAYFRNRAPLDDSGMPKDRFSAEMPDATLATLKIQPSEPRDSAVYFCASGLGQLHNEQFFGPGTRLTVL.

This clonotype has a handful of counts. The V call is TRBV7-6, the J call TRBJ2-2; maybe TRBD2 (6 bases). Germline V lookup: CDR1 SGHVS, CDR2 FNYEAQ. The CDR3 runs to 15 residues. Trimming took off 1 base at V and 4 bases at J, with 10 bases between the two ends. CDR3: CASSLEVTSTGELFF. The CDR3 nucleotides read TGTGCCAGCAGCTTAGAGGTGACTAGCACCGGGGAGCTGTTTTTT.

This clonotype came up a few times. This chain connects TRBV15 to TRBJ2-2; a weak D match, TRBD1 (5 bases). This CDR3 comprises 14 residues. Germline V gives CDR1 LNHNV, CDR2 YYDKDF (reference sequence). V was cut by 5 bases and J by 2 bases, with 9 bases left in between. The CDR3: CATSPDINTGELFF. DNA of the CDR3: TGTGCCACCAGCCCGGACATAAACACCGGGGAGCTGTTTTTT.

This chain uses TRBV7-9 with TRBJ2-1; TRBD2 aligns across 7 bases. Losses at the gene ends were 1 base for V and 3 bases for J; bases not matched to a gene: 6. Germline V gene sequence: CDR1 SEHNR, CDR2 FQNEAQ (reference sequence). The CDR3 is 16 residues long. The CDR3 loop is CASSLDPGRGYNEQFF. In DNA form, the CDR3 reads TGTGCCAGCAGCTTAGATCCGGGGAGGGGCTACAATGAGCAGTTCTTC. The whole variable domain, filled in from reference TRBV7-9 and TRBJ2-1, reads DTGVSQNPRHKITKRGQNVTFRCDPISEHNRLYWYRQTLGQGPEFLTYFQNEAQLEKSRLLSDRFSAERPKGSFSTLEIQRTEQGDSAMYLCASSLDPGRGYNEQFFGPGTRLTVL.

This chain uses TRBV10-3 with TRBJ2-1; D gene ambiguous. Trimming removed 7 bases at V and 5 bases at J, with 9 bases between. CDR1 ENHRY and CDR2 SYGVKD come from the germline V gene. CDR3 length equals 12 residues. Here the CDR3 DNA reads TGTGCCATCAAGTTGCAGAACAATGAGCAGTTCTTC. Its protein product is CAIKLQNNEQFF.

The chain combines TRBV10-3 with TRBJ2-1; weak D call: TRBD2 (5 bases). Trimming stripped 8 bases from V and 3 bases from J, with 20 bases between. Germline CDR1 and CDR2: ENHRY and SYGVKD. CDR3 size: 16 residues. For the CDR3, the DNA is TGTGCCATCGCACTTGCCCGGCTTACTAGCTACAATGAGCAGTTCTTC. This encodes CAIALARLTSYNEQFF.

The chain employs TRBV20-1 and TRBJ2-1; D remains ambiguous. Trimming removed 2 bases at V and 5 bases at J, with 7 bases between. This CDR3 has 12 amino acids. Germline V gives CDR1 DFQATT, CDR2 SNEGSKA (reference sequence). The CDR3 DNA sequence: TGCAGTGCTAGACGGGTCGACAATGAGCAGTTCTTC. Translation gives CSARRVDNEQFF.

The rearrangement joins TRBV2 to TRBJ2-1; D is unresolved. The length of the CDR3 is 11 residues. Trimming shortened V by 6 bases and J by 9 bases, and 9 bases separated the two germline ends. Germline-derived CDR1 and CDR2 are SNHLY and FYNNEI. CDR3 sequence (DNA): TGTGCCAGCAGAGTTAGTGGTGAGCAGTTCTTC. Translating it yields CASRVSGEQFF.